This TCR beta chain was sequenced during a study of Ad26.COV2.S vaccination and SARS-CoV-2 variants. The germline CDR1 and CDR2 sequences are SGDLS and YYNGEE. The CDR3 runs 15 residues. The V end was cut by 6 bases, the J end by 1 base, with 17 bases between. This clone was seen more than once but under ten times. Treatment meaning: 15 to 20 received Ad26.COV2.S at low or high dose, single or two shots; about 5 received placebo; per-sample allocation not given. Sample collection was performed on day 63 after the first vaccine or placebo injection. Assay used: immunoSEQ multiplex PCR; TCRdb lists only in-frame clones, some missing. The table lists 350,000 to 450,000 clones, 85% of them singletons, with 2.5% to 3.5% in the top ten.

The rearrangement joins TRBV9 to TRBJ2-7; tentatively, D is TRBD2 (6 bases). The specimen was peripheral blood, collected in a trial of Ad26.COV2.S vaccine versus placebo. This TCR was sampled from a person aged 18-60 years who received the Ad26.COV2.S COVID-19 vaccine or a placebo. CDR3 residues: CASTLGPGGSYEQYF. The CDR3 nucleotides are TGTGCCAGCACCCTAGGTCCAGGAGGGTCCTACGAGCAGTACTTC.